This T cell receptor beta chain was observed in a study of monozygotic twins with inflammatory bowel disease. Study-wide findings and caveats: Diversity of TCRbeta measured by inverse Simpson was lower in IBD patients than in healthy co-twins.

Of note for this clonotype: Its antigen remains unknown.

Researchers used template switching to add UMIs featuring a 6-nucleotide sample barcode. TCRdb reworked the 5' RACE reads into one entry per CDR3 protein, no DNA. There are 350,000 to 500,000 distinct CDR3 sequences in the sample, with roughly 2.2% held by the top ten. The germline V gene encodes CDR1 ENHRY and CDR2 SYGVKD. The CDR3 totals 14 residues. The chain combines TRBV10-3 with TRBJ1-1; TCRdb's D gene call, TRBD1, goes unchecked for lack of DNA. Source material: blood. This receptor was obtained from a human donor with ulcerative colitis or Crohn's disease, or a healthy co-twin of an affected twin (not recorded which). This chain's CDR3 is CAISRDRTNTEAFF.